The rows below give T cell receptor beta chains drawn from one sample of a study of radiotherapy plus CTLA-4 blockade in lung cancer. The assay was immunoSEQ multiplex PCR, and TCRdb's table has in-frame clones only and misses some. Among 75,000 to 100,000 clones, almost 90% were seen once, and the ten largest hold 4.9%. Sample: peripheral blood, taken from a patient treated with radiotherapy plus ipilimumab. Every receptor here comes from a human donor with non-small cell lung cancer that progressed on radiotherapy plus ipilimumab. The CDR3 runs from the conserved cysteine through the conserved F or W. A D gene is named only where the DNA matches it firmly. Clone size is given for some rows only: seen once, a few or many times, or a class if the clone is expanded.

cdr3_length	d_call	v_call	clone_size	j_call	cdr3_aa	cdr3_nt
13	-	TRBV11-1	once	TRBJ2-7	CASGRGRSYEQYF	TGTGCAAGCGGACGGGGCCGATCCTACGAGCAGTACTTC
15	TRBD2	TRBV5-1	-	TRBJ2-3	CASSLSGRAEDTQYF	TGCGCCAGCAGCCTTAGCGGGAGGGCCGAGGATACGCAGTATTTT
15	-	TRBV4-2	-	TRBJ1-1	CASSQDPLSNTEAFF	TGTGCCAGCAGCCAAGACCCTCTGAGCAACACTGAAGCTTTCTTT
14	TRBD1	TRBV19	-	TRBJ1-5	CASSPGQGNQPQHF	TGTGCCAGTAGCCCTGGACAGGGCAATCAGCCCCAGCATTTT
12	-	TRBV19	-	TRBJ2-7	CASSSPSYEQYF	TGTGCCAGTAGTTCCCCCTCGTACGAGCAGTACTTC
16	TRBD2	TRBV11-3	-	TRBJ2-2	CASSLIFSGSTGELFF	TGTGCCAGCAGCCTAATATTTAGCGGGAGTACCGGGGAGCTGTTTTTT
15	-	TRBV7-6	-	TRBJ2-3	CASSLTILGTDTQYF	TGTGCCAGCAGCTTAACTATCCTTGGCACAGATACGCAGTATTTT
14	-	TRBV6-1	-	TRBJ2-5	CASSRTGGRETQYF	TGTGCCAGCAGTCGGACCGGGGGGCGAGAGACCCAGTACTTC
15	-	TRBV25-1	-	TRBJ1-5	CASSEARGGNQPQHF	TGTGCCAGCAGTGAAGCGAGGGGTGGCAATCAGCCCCAGCATTTT
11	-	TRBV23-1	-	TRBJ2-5	CASSPRETQYF	TGCGCCAGCAGTCCCAGGGAGACCCAGTACTTC
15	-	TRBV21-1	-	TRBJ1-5	CASSKVQGFCQPQHF	TGTGCCAGCAGCAAAGTACAGGGGTTTTGTCAGCCCCAGCATTTT
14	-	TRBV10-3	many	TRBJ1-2	CAISDRGEGDGYTF	TGTGCCATCAGCGATCGGGGGGAAGGAGATGGCTACACCTTC
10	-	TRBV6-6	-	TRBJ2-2	CASSSGELFF	TGTGCCAGCAGTAGCGGGGAGCTGTTTTTT
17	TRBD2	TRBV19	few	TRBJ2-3	CASSAPRLAGESDTQYF	TGTGCCAGTAGTGCCCCCCGGCTAGCGGGAGAGTCAGATACGCAGTATTTT
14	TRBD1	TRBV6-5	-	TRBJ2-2	CASRRGDRAGELFF	TGTGCCAGCAGACGAGGGGACAGGGCCGGGGAGCTGTTTTTT
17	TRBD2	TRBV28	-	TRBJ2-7	CASSLSGTSGRRNEQYF	TGTGCCAGCAGTTTATCCGGGACTAGCGGGAGAAGGAACGAGCAGTACTTC
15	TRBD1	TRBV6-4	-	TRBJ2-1	CASSALGQGAGEQFF	TGTGCCAGCAGTGCTTTGGGACAGGGTGCCGGTGAGCAGTTCTTC
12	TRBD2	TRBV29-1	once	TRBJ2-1	CSVEPSGVEQFF	TGCAGCGTTGAGCCCAGCGGGGTTGAGCAGTTCTTC
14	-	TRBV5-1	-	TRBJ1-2	CASSSGTYIYGYTF	TGCGCCAGCAGCTCTGGGACGTACATCTATGGCTACACCTTC
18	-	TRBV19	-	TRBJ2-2	CASMGSLRGAELTGELFF	TGTGCCAGTATGGGCTCCTTAAGGGGAGCGGAATTAACCGGGGAGCTGTTTTTT
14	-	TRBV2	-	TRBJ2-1	CASSEDGGGNEQFF	TGTGCCAGCAGTGAAGACGGGGGTGGGAATGAGCAGTTCTTC
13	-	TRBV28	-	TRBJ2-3	CASSSTTWDTQYF	TGTGCCAGCAGTTCCACGACGTGGGATACGCAGTATTTT
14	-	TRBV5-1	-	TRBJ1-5	CASSLDGGSQPQHF	TGCGCCAGCAGCTTGGATGGGGGCTCTCAGCCCCAGCATTTT
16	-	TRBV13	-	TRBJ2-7	CASSLGTLAVLGEQYF	TGTGCCAGCAGCTTAGGGACGCTGGCGGTCTTGGGCGAGCAGTACTTC
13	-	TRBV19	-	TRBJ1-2	CASSPLGDYGYTF	TGTGCCAGTAGTCCACTTGGGGACTATGGCTACACCTTC
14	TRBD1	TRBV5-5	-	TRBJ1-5	CASSLWGQGQPQHF	TGTGCCAGCAGCTTGTGGGGACAGGGGCAGCCCCAGCATTTT
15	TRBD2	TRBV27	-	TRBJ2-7	CASSLVLAGVHEQYF	TGTGCCAGCAGTTTAGTGTTAGCGGGAGTGCATGAGCAGTACTTC